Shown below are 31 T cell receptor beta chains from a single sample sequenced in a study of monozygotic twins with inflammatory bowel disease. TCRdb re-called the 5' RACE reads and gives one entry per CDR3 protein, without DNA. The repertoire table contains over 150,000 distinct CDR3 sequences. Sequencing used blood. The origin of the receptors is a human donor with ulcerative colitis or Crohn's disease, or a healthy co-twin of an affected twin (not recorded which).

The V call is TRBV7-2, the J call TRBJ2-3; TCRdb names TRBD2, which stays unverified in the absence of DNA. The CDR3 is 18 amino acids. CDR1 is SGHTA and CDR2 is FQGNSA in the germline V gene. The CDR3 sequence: CASSLAHSGGTSTDTQYF.

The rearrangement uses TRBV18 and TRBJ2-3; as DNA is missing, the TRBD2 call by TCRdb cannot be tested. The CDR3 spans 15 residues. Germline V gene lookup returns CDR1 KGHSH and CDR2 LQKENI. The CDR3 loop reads CASSPQAGVGDTQYF.

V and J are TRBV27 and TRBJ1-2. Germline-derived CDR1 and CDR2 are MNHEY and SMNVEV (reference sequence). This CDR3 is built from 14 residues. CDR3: CASGSFSGNYGYTF.

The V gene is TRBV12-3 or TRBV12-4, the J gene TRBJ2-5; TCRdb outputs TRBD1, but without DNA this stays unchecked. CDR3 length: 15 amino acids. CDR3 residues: CASGLTASYQETQYF.

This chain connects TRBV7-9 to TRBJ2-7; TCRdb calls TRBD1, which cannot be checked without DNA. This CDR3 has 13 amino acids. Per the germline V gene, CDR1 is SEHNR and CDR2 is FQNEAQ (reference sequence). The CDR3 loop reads CASSRDMTYEQYF. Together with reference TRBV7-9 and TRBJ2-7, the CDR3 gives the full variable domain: DTGVSQNPRHKITKRGQNVTFRCDPISEHNRLYWYRQTLGQGPEFLTYFQNEAQLEKSRLLSDRFSAERPKGSFSTLEIQRTEQGDSAMYLCASSRDMTYEQYFGPGTRLTVT.

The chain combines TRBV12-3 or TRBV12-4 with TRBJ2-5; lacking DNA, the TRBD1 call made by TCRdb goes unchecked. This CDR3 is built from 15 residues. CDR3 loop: CASTPPGQFQETQYF.

The CDR3 loop reads CASSQEERAAQPQHF. The chain recombines TRBV4-2 with TRBJ1-5; the D gene TCRdb calls, TRBD1, cannot be checked with no DNA. This CDR3 is 15 amino acids long. The germline CDR1 and CDR2 sequences are LGHNA and YNFKEQ.

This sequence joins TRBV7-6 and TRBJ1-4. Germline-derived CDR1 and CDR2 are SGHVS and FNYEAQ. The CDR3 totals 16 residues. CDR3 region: CASSLYPGRANEKLFF.

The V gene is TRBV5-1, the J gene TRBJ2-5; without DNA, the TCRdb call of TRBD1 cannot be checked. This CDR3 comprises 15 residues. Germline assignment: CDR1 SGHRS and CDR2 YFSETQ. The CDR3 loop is CASSLNTGGGETQYF. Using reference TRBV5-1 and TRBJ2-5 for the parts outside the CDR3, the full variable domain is KAGVTQTPRYLIKTRGQQVTLSCSPISGHRSVSWYQQTPGQGLQFLFEYFSETQRNKGNFPGRFSGRQFSNSRSEMNVSTLELGDSALYLCASSLNTGGGETQYFGPGTRLLVL.

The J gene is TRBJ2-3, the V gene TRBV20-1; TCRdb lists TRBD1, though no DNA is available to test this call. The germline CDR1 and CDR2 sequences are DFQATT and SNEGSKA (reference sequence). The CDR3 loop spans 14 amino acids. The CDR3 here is CSANPGQGVDTQYF.

The CDR3 region is CASSSPTGKREQYF. The chain joins TRBV7-9 to TRBJ2-7; the TCRdb D gene call, TRBD1, has no DNA to confirm it. The CDR3 extends over 14 amino acids. Germline CDR1 SEHNR, CDR2 FQNEAQ (reference sequence). The full variable domain, in which reference TRBV7-9 and TRBJ2-7 provide the parts outside the CDR3, is DTGVSQNPRHKITKRGQNVTFRCDPISEHNRLYWYRQTLGQGPEFLTYFQNEAQLEKSRLLSDRFSAERPKGSFSTLEIQRTEQGDSAMYLCASSSPTGKREQYFGPGTRLTVT.

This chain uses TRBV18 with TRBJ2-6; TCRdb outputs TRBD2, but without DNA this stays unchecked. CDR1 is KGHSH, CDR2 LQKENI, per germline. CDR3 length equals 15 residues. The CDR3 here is CASSRSRSGANVLTF.

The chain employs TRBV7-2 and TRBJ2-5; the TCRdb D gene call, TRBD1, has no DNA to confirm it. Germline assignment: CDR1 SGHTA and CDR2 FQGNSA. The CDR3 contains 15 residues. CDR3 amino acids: CASSFGGQGGETQYF.

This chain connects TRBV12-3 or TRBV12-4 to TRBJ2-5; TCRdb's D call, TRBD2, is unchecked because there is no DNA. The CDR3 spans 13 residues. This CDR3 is CASKGTRQETQYF.

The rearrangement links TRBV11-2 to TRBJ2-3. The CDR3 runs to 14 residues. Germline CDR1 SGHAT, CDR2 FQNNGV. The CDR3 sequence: CASTPMIAGDTQYF. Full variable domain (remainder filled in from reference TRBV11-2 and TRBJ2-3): EAGVAQSPRYKIIEKRQSVAFWCNPISGHATLYWYQQILGQGPKLLIQFQNNGVVDDSQLPKDRFSAERLKGVDSTLKIQPAKLEDSAVYLCASTPMIAGDTQYFGPGTRLTVL.

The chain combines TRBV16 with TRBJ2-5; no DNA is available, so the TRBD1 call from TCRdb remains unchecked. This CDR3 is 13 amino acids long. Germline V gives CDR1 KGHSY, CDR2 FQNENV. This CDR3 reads CASSPDRRETQYF.

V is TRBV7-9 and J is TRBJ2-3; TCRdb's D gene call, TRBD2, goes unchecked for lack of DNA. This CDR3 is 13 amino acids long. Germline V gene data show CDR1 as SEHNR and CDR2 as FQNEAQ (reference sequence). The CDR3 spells CASSSNGGDTQYF.

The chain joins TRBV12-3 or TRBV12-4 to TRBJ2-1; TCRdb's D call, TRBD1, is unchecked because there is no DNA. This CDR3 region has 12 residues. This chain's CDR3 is CASSVRGYEQFF.

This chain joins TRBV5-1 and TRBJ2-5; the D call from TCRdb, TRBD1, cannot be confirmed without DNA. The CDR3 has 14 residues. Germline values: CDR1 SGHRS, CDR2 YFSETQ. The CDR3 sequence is CASSFNGGQETQYF.

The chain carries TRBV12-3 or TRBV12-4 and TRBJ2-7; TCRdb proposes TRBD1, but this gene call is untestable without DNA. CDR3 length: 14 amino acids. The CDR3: CASSFFQRGDEQYF.

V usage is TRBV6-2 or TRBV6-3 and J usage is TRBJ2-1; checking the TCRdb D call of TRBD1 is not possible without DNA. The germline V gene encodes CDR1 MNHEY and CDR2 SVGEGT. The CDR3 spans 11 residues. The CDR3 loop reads CASSSGDEQFF.

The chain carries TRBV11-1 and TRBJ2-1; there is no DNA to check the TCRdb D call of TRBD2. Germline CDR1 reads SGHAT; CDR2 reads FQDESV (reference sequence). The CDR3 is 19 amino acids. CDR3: CASSPPGGSGGPSYNEQFF.

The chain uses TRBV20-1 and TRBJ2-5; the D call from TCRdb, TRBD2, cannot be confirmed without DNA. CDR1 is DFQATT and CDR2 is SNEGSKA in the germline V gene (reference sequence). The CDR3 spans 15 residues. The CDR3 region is CSAIPLSGAGETQYF.

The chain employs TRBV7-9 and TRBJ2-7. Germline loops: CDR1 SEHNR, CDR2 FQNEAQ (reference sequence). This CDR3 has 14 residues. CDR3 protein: CASSEPRRMAEQYF.

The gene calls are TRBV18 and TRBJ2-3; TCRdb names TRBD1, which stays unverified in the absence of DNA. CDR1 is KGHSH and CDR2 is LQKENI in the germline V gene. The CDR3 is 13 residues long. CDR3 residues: CASSPGQTDTQYF.

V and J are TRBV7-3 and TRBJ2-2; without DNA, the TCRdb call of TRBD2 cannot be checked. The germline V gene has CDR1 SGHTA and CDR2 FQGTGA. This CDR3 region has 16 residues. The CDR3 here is CASSKRAGGNAGELFF.

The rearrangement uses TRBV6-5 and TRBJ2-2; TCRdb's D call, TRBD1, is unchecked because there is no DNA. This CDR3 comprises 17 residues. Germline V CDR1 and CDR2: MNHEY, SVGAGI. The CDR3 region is CASSYSRTGGRTGELFF.

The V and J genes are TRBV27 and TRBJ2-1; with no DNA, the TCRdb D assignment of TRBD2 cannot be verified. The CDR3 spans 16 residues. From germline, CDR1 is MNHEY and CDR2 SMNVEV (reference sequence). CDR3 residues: CASSFLSGGASNEQFF.

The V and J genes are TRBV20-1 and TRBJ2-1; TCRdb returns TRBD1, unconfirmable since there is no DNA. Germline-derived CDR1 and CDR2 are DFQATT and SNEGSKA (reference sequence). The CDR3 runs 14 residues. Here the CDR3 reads CSARGQGEGNEQFF.

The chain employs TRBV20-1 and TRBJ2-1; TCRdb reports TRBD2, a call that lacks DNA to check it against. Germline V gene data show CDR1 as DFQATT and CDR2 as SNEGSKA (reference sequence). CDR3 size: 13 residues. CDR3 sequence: CSAGRGGDNEQFF.

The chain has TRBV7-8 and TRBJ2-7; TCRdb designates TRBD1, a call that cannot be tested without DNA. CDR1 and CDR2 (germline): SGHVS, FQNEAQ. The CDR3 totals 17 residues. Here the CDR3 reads CASSSVLTGTESYEQYF.